The rows below give T cell receptor beta chains drawn from one sample of a study of blood T cell repertoires in COVID-19. Repertoires were generated with immunoSEQ multiplex PCR, while TCRdb's copy carries only in-frame clones and drops some. The sample shows about 130,000 clones, approximately 86% of them seen only once. The specimen was PBMCs or T cells enriched from blood (not recorded which). Receptor source: a woman aged 45-59 years who had recovered from COVID-19. The conserved cysteine and the conserved F or W are not part of the CDR3 here.

v_gene	j_gene	CDR3aa
TRBV7-2	TRBJ2-5	ASSLDAGTWNGAQY
TRBV7-8	TRBJ1-1	ASSLVGGASEAF
TRBV18	TRBJ2-7	ASSRDGSPYEQY
TRBV27	TRBJ1-2	ASSSSGTGHYGYT
TRBV7-9	TRBJ1-3	ASSPRTPSGNTIY
TRBV11-2	TRBJ2-1	ASTLAGTGAF
TRBV10-3	TRBJ2-7	AISGGTPYEQY
TRBV3-1/TRBV3-2	TRBJ2-3	ASSQDVGPSTDTQY
TRBV6-2/TRBV6-3	TRBJ1-5	ASSRQGDSNQPQH
TRBV7-2	TRBJ2-7	ASSLEGLAVYEQY
TRBV7-2	TRBJ2-7	ASSLDSGGSYEQY
TRBV4-1	TRBJ2-1	ASSQGAGINEQF
TRBV2	TRBJ2-7	ASSTGLAGSEQY
TRBV7-9	TRBJ1-2	ASSPWTGDGYT
TRBV19	TRBJ2-2	ASSNTNTGELF
TRBV10-3	TRBJ2-3	AISDRVGTDTQY
TRBV7-2	TRBJ2-3	ASSPLGTDTQY
TRBV6-5	TRBJ1-2	ASSPGGARAYGYT
TRBV4-3	TRBJ2-5	ASSQDREAGETQY
TRBV10-2	TRBJ2-5	ASSVTLAGGGAQY
TRBV4-1	TRBJ1-2	ASSPATGTEANYGYT
TRBV7-7	TRBJ1-1	ASSLPRGGDANTEAF
TRBV4-3	TRBJ2-4	ASSQRGGGQGPENIQY
TRBV28	TRBJ1-4	ASSSPTGLLGKLF
TRBV11-3	TRBJ1-6	ASSLGSNSPLH
TRBV6-2/TRBV6-3	TRBJ2-7	ASSLQGQEY
TRBV5-1	TRBJ1-2	ASIPGQGGSPYGYT
TRBV7-9	TRBJ1-5	ASSAQTGDGNQPQH
TRBV6-5	TRBJ1-4	ASSYGPRRGDEKLF
TRBV7-9	TRBJ2-1	ASSLRGYEQF
TRBV5-1	TRBJ1-3	ASSLEKISGNTIY
TRBV7-2	TRBJ1-2	ASSDDRGHGYT
TRBV27	TRBJ2-1	ASSLTGEQF
TRBV7-6	TRBJ2-2	ASSSSGGLTGELF
TRBV10-3	TRBJ2-5	AISESEAGGKETQY
TRBV5-8	TRBJ1-5	ASSLGERPQH
TRBV7-4	TRBJ1-3	ASIHNQGTGNTIY
TRBV9	TRBJ2-7	ASSVGAGGSEQY
TRBV7-2	TRBJ1-5	ASSLGGAYSNQPQH
TRBV6-5	TRBJ1-2	ASNRRQDYGYT
TRBV6-5	TRBJ1-6	ASKAGDYNSPLH
TRBV19	TRBJ2-2	ASRVANTGELF
TRBV28	TRBJ2-2	ASSWVAVNTGELF
TRBV19	TRBJ2-3	ASNHRGGPGVADTQY
TRBV7-8	TRBJ2-2	ASSRTSGNTGELF
TRBV29-1	TRBJ1-4	SVGRGGSNEKLF
TRBV4-1	TRBJ1-6	ASSQVPGQGNSPLH
TRBV5-6	TRBJ1-2	ASSLSLKGYT
TRBV2	TRBJ1-6	ASRRDRSSYNSPLH
TRBV6-5	TRBJ1-3	ASSRQGTLGNTIY
TRBV5-8	TRBJ1-3	ASADWSSGNTIY